These 21 T cell receptor beta chains share one sample of origin, sequenced in a study of T cell responses to AZD1222 COVID-19 vaccine. TCRdb keeps only in-frame clones here, not all; method: immunoSEQ multiplex PCR. The sample lists over 150,000 clones, around nine tenths seen once, with approximately 19% in the top ten. The specimen comprised peripheral blood, sampled on day 0 of AZD1222 vaccination. The receptors come from an adult in good health.

The V call is TRBV9, the J call TRBJ1-2; 7 bases are shared with TRBD1. The CDR3 extends over 14 amino acids. Germline trimming cut 0 bases from V and 4 bases from J; bases unmatched to any gene: 3. Germline loops: CDR1 SGDLS, CDR2 YYNGEE. The CDR3 sequence is CASSVATGAYGYTF. CDR3 bases: TGTGCCAGCAGCGTAGCAACAGGGGCCTATGGCTACACCTTC.

This CDR3 reads CAWSGDRGSYNEQFF. The CDR3 DNA reads TGTGCCTGGAGTGGGGACAGGGGCTCCTACAATGAGCAGTTCTTC. The genes are TRBV30 and TRBJ2-1, with 10 nucleotides matching TRBD1. This CDR3 has 15 amino acids. Germline V gives CDR1 GTSNPN, CDR2 SVGIG (reference sequence). J lost 0 bases, V lost 1 base, and 0 bases had no gene match.

The V call is TRBV7-3, the J call TRBJ1-6, with D hard to call. With 1 base removed from V and 9 bases from J, the gap between germline ends came to 13 bases. The V gene's germline CDR1 is SGHTA and CDR2 FQGTGA. The CDR3 is 15 residues long. CDR3 nucleotide sequence: TGTGCCAGCAGCTTAATTGACGGGTCTAGTTCACCCCTCCACTTT. Its protein product is CASSLIDGSSSPLHF.

The gene calls are TRBV10-3 and TRBJ1-6; D remains unclear. Germline lookup yields CDR1 ENHRY and CDR2 SYGVKD. V gave up 10 bases and J gave up 5 bases, with 18 bases separating them. This CDR3 comprises 15 residues. This CDR3 is CATHPSAGDNSPLHF. Here the CDR3 DNA reads TGTGCCACCCACCCCAGCGCTGGGGATAATTCACCCCTCCACTTT.

The J gene is TRBJ1-5, the V gene TRBV4-3; 7 nucleotides align to TRBD1. Trimming cost V 0 bases and J 7 bases; bases outside gene matches: 3. The germline V gene encodes CDR1 LGHNA and CDR2 YSLEER. This CDR3 spans 14 amino acids. DNA of the CDR3: TGCGCCAGCAGCCAAGAGGGACAGTTGCAGCCCCAGCATTTT. Its translation is CASSQEGQLQPQHF.

V and J are TRBV5-5 and TRBJ1-2; no clear D gene. The CDR3 has 15 amino acids. V dropped 4 bases and J dropped 0 bases, with 13 bases sitting between them. Germline assignment: CDR1 SGHKS and CDR2 YYEKEE (reference sequence). CDR3 sequence: CASSDSRGANYGYTF. In nucleotides, the CDR3 is TGTGCCAGCAGCGATTCCCGGGGAGCTAACTATGGCTACACCTTC.

The chain links TRBV18 to TRBJ1-1, with D maybe TRBD1 (5 bases). The CDR3 contains 12 residues. V was trimmed by 6 bases and J by 5 bases, leaving 10 bases between them. The germline V gene has CDR1 KGHSH and CDR2 LQKENI. CDR3 bases: TGTGCCAGCTCTCAGAGGGGTACTGAAGCTTTCTTT. This codes for CASSQRGTEAFF.

CDR3 amino acids: CAWSVQLVSEQFF. CDR3 DNA: TGTGCCTGGAGTGTACAGCTCGTCAGTGAGCAGTTCTTC. The chain has TRBV30 and TRBJ2-1; no reliable D call. The V gene's germline CDR1 is GTSNPN and CDR2 SVGIG (reference sequence). CDR3 size: 13 residues. The ends were cut back, 0 bases at V and 9 bases at J, with 12 bases in the middle.

The chain uses TRBV4-3 and TRBJ1-5; no definite D call. CDR3 length: 15 amino acids. Trimming stripped 4 bases from V and 2 bases from J, with 12 bases between. Germline lookup yields CDR1 LGHNA and CDR2 YSLEER. In DNA form, the CDR3 reads TGCGCCAGCAGCCCGGGTGGTGTTGGCAATCAGCCCCAGCATTTT. This encodes CASSPGGVGNQPQHF.

The chain has TRBV6-2 or TRBV6-3 and TRBJ2-5; 10 bases are shared with TRBD1. This CDR3 contains 16 residues. The germline CDR1 and CDR2 sequences are MNHEY and SVGEGT. V was clipped by 6 bases and J by 5 bases; unmatched bases: 12. The CDR3 is CASSYLLRTGGETQYF. DNA of the CDR3: TGTGCCAGCAGCTATCTGCTCAGGACAGGGGGGGAGACCCAGTACTTC.

This chain joins TRBV27 and TRBJ1-5; maybe TRBD1 (5 bases). The V gene's germline CDR1 is MNHEY and CDR2 SMNVEV (reference sequence). There are 15 residues in the CDR3. The V and J ends lost 8 bases and 0 bases respectively, with 14 bases between them. The CDR3 sequence is CASSGDGFSNQPQHF. CDR3 nucleotides: TGTGCCAGCTCCGGGGACGGATTTAGCAATCAGCCCCAGCATTTT.

The CDR3 sequence: CASSPLGLGSPLHF. The CDR3 nucleotides read TGTGCCAGCAGTCCCCTGGGCCTCGGTTCACCCCTCCACTTT. J is TRBJ1-6 and V is TRBV28; no clear D. The germline V and J ends were trimmed by 5 bases and 9 bases, with 14 bases remaining between them. Germline CDR1 MDHEN, CDR2 SYDVKM. This CDR3 has 14 amino acids.

This clone has only a few counts. The chain recombines TRBV5-5 with TRBJ1-5; D is undetermined. The V and J ends lost 2 bases and 9 bases respectively, with 18 bases between them. Per the germline V gene, CDR1 is SGHKS and CDR2 is YYEKEE (reference sequence). The CDR3 totals 15 residues. In DNA, the CDR3 is TGTGCCAGCAGCTTTGAGGGCCGTGAGGTCCGGCCCCAGCATTTT. Amino acid sequence: CASSFEGREVRPQHF.

The chain couples TRBV23-1 to TRBJ1-1; no definite D call. TRBV23-1 is an open reading frame, and its role is uncertain. V was shortened by 7 bases and J by 0 bases, with 18 bases between the two germline ends. The CDR3 has 16 residues. CDR3 amino acids: CASTLVGWPMNTEAFF. CDR3 bases: TGCGCCAGCACCCTCGTCGGGTGGCCCATGAACACTGAAGCTTTCTTT.

In nucleotides, the CDR3 is TGCGCCAGCACCCCCGTGGTAGCGGGCTACAATGAGCAGTTCTTC. Amino acids: CASTPVVAGYNEQFF. The rearrangement joins TRBV5-1 to TRBJ2-1, with 7 bases lining up with TRBD2. Germline values: CDR1 SGHRS, CDR2 YFSETQ. There are 15 residues in the CDR3. With 6 bases clipped from V and 3 bases from J, the junction kept 9 bases outside the gene matches.

The rearrangement joins TRBV6-1 to TRBJ1-2, with D tentatively TRBD1 (5 bases). The CDR3 spans 14 residues. V lost 3 bases and J lost 6, with 14 bases in between. The germline V gene has CDR1 MNHNS and CDR2 SASEGT. The CDR3 region is CASSEPSGTDGYTF. The CDR3 region has the DNA TGTGCCAGCAGTGAGCCCTCAGGGACCGATGGCTACACCTTC.

In this sample, this clone turned up once. The V call is TRBV5-4, the J call TRBJ1-2; D gene ambiguous. There are 14 residues in the CDR3. The germline gives CDR1 SGHNT, CDR2 YYREEE (reference sequence). V was clipped by 2 bases and J by 0 bases, with 8 bases between them. CDR3 residues: CASSLTSTNYGYTF. Written as DNA, the CDR3 is TGTGCCAGCAGCTTAACCAGTACTAACTATGGCTACACCTTC.

The rearrangement uses TRBV14 and TRBJ1-1, with 9 positions matching TRBD1. CDR1 and CDR2 (germline): SGHDN, FVKESK. This CDR3 contains 16 residues. Trimming took 3 bases from V and 1 from J; bases not matched to a gene: 6. The CDR3 DNA is TGTGCCAGCAGCCAGGACGGGACAGGGACGAACACTGAAGCTTTCTTT. Protein: CASSQDGTGTNTEAFF.

This chain joins TRBV28 and TRBJ1-5; D call uncertain. Trimming shortened V by 1 base and J by 0 bases, and 16 bases separated the two germline ends. From germline, CDR1 is MDHEN and CDR2 SYDVKM. The CDR3 has 18 amino acids. CDR3 nucleotides: TGTGCCAGCAGTTTATTCCCCCCCGCGGGCTATAGCAATCAGCCCCAGCATTTT. It is translated as CASSLFPPAGYSNQPQHF.

The rearrangement links TRBV25-1 to TRBJ2-5, with 13 positions matching TRBD2. The V gene's germline CDR1 is MGHDK and CDR2 SYGVNS. After removal of 6 bases from V and 4 bases from J, the junction contained 8 bases not matched to a gene. This CDR3 is built from 16 residues. The DNA of the CDR3 is TGTGCCAGCAGGGCCGGGACTAGCGGGGTATTAGAGACCCAGTACTTC. Amino acid sequence: CASRAGTSGVLETQYF. The variable domain in full, completed from reference TRBV25-1 and TRBJ2-5, reads EADIYQTPRYLVIGTGKKITLECSQTMGHDKMYWYQQDPGMELHLIHYSYGVNSTEKGDLSSESTVSRIRTEHFPLTLESARPSHTSQYLCASRAGTSGVLETQYFGPGTRLLVL.

The chain combines TRBV27 with TRBJ1-2, with 8 positions matching TRBD1. Germline CDR1 MNHEY, CDR2 SMNVEV (reference sequence). CDR3 length: 16 residues. J gave up 2 bases and V 1 base, and 6 bases lay outside the gene matches. The CDR3 sequence: CASSLFRTGRNYGYTF. DNA of the CDR3: TGTGCCAGCAGTTTATTTCGGACAGGGAGAAACTATGGCTACACCTTC.